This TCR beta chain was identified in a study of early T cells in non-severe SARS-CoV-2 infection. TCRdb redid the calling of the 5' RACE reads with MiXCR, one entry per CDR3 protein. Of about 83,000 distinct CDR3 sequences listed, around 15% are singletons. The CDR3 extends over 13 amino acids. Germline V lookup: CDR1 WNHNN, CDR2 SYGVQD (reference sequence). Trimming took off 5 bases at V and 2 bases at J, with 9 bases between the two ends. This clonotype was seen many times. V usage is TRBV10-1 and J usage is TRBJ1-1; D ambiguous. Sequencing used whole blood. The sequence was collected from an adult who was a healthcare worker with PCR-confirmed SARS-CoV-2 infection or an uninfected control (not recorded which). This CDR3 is CASSRTSNTEAFF. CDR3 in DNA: TGCGCCAGCAGTCGGACTTCCAACACTGAAGCTTTCTTT.